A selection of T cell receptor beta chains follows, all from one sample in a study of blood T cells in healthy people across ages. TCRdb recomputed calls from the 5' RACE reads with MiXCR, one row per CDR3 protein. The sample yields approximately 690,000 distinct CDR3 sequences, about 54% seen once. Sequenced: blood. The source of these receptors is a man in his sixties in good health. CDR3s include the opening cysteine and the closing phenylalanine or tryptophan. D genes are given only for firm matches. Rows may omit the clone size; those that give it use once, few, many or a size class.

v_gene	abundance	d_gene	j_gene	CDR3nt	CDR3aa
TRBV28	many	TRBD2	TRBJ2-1	TGTGCCAGCACCCTTAGCGGGGGACGACACAATGAGCAGTTCTTC	CASTLSGGRHNEQFF
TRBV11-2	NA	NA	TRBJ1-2	TGTGCCAGCGGCTTAGAACGAGTTGGGGGGCGCAGGGGCTACACCTTC	CASGLERVGGRRGYTF
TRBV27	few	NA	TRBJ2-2	TGTGCCAGCGGAGGGGGGCGCTCAACCCCCGGGGAGCTGTTTTTT	CASGGGRSTPGELFF
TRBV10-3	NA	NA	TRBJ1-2	TGTGCCATCAGTGAGGAGCGGAGCGGCTACACCTTC	CAISEERSGYTF
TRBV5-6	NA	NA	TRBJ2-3	TGTGCCAGCAGCTTGTTAACTAGGAGAGATACGCAGTATTTT	CASSLLTRRDTQYF
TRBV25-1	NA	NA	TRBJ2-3	TGTGCCAGCACCCCCTACGGCCCCGGAACGCAGTATTTT	CASTPYGPGTQYF
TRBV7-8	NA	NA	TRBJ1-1	TGTGCCAGCAGCTTAGCGGAGGTGAACACTGAAGCTTTCTTT	CASSLAEVNTEAFF
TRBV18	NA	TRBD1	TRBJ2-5	TGTGCCAGCTCACCACCGTTTGGACAGGGGGCTTCGGAGACCCAGTACTTC	CASSPPFGQGASETQYF
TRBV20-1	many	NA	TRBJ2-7	TGCAGTGCTACTCCTTCTCGGGACTACGAGCAGTACTTC	CSATPSRDYEQYF
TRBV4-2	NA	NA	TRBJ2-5	TGTGCCAGCAGCCAAGGGGGGAGGAGTGTTTGGGAGACCCAGTACTTC	CASSQGGRSVWETQYF
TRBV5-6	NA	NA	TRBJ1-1	TGTGCCAGCAGCTCTGTCGGACGGTCGAACACTGAAGCTTTCTTT	CASSSVGRSNTEAFF
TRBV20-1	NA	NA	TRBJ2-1	TGCAGTGCTAAAAAACGCCCCGGGGCGGGACACAGCTCCTACAATGAGCAGTTCTTC	CSAKKRPGAGHSSYNEQFF
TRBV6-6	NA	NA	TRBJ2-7	TGTGCCAGCAGTTACGGAGGGACGACCGAGCAGTACTTC	CASSYGGTTEQYF
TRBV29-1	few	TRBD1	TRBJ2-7	TGCAGCGTCTCGACAGGGTACGAGCAGTACTTC	CSVSTGYEQYF
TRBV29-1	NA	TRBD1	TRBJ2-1	TGCAGCGTTGGGCGCCTGGACAGGGGGCTGGTTGGGGGTAAAGATGAGCAGTTCTTC	CSVGRLDRGLVGGKDEQFF
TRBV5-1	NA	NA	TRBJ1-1	TGCGCCAGCAGCCCGGCTGTTGTGCTGAACACTGAAGCTTTCTTT	CASSPAVVLNTEAFF
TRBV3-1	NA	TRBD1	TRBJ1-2	TGTGCCAGCAGCTCACCGGGACAGGGAAGGGGCTACACCTTC	CASSSPGQGRGYTF